This section outlines one TCR beta chain sequence together with its context. The antigen is not known. The sample is drawn from a study of T cell responses to AZD1222 COVID-19 vaccine. Findings and caveats of the study: Possibly, clonal diversity was underestimated; donors were largely white British and included more females. As reported, nearly half of all spike-specific TCRs target variant regions that are unmutated.

CDR3 length: 15 amino acids. Germline lookup yields CDR1 MNHEY and CDR2 SMNVEV (reference sequence). V shed 8 bases and J 1 base; nucleotides not matched to a gene: 7. The protocol was immunoSEQ multiplex PCR, while the TCRdb copy is restricted to in-frame clones and leaves out a portion. The sample records over 150,000 clones, roughly 94% being singletons. The origin of this receptor is an adult in good health. The input for sequencing was peripheral blood, taken on day 0 of MenACWY control vaccination. The chain links TRBV27 to TRBJ2-1, with 8 bases aligning to TRBD1. The chain's CDR3 is CASQADRGSYNEQFF. CDR3 sequence (DNA): TGTGCCAGCCAGGCCGACAGGGGTTCCTACAATGAGCAGTTCTTC.